The 10 T cell receptor beta chains presented below share a single source sample, sequenced in a study of identical twins. TCRdb passed the 5' RACE reads through MiXCR, listing each CDR3 protein once. The sample yields fewer than 250,000 distinct CDR3 sequences, roughly 7% seen once. This sample also belongs to another study, concerning yellow fever vaccine responses in identical twins.

Specimen: memory (CD45RO+) T cells sorted from blood. These receptors were collected from a woman under 30 in good health.

There are many counts of this clonotype. The chain links TRBV3-1 to TRBJ2-3; D is undetermined. V was shortened by 1 base and J by 3 bases, with 8 bases between the two germline ends. CDR1 and CDR2 (germline): LGHDT, YNNKEL (reference sequence). The CDR3 contains 14 residues. The CDR3 spells CASSQGMGTDTQYF. In DNA, the CDR3 is TGTGCCAGCAGCCAAGGGATGGGTACAGATACGCAGTATTTT.

The chain combines TRBV10-3 with TRBJ1-5, with D unclear. Germline assignment: CDR1 ENHRY and CDR2 SYGVKD. Trimming stripped 5 bases from V and 1 base from J, with 12 bases between. The CDR3 is 15 amino acids. The CDR3: CAISRMSESNQPQHF. For the CDR3, the DNA is TGTGCCATCAGTAGGATGAGTGAGAGCAATCAGCCCCAGCATTTT.

The V and J genes are TRBV15 and TRBJ2-1; 10 bases line up with TRBD1. Germline CDR1 is LNHNV and CDR2 is YYDKDF (reference sequence). The CDR3 runs 15 residues. Losses at the gene ends were 3 bases for V and 3 bases for J; bases not matched to a gene: 2. CDR3 region: CATSRRDRGYNEQFF. The CDR3 region has the DNA TGTGCCACCAGCAGGAGGGACAGGGGCTACAATGAGCAGTTCTTC.

This clonotype was seen repeatedly, ten times or more. The V gene is TRBV2, the J gene TRBJ1-1; 8 nucleotides align to TRBD1. The CDR3 has 16 residues. J gave up 4 bases and V 4 bases, and 11 bases lay outside the gene matches. CDR1 and CDR2 from the germline V gene are SNHLY and FYNNEI. The CDR3 loop reads CASSGQGRSMSTEAFF. CDR3 nucleotides: TGTGCCAGCAGTGGACAGGGGCGATCGATGAGCACTGAAGCTTTCTTT. Supplemented by reference TRBV2 and TRBJ1-1, the full variable domain reads EPEVTQTPSHQVTQMGQEVILRCVPISNHLYFYWYRQILGQKVEFLVSFYNNEISEKSEIFDDQFSVERPDGSNFTLKIRSTKLEDSAMYFCASSGQGRSMSTEAFFGQGTRLTVV.

The chain links TRBV5-1 to TRBJ2-5; 7 nucleotides agree with TRBD2. This CDR3 has 14 amino acids. Germline values: CDR1 SGHRS, CDR2 YFSETQ. With V trimmed by 5 bases and J by 5 bases, 9 bases remained unmatched. The DNA for the CDR3 is TGCGCCAGCAGTAGTGGCGGGGGATTTGAGACCCAGTACTTC. Amino acid sequence: CASSSGGGFETQYF.

This clonotype was recorded at least ten times. CDR3 amino acids: CASSLGEAYEQYF. CDR3 nucleotide sequence: TGCGCCAGCAGCTTGGGTGAAGCCTACGAGCAGTACTTC. The chain is built from TRBV5-1 and TRBJ2-7; D gene unclear. From germline, CDR1 is SGHRS and CDR2 YFSETQ. V was clipped by 0 bases and J by 2 bases, with 6 bases between them. This CDR3 is built from 13 residues. The whole variable domain, remainder taken from reference TRBV5-1 and TRBJ2-7, is KAGVTQTPRYLIKTRGQQVTLSCSPISGHRSVSWYQQTPGQGLQFLFEYFSETQRNKGNFPGRFSGRQFSNSRSEMNVSTLELGDSALYLCASSLGEAYEQYFGPGTRLTVT.

This clonotype was recorded many times. V usage is TRBV25-1 and J usage is TRBJ2-5, with 7 bases matching TRBD1. V was pared by 4 bases and J by 5 bases, with 7 bases of the junction left unmatched. The V gene's germline CDR1 is MGHDK and CDR2 SYGVNS. This CDR3 is 14 amino acids long. CDR3 DNA sequence: TGTGCCAGCAGTGCACAGGGGTCTAGGGAGACCCAGTACTTC. Its translation: CASSAQGSRETQYF.

A note on this clonotype: This may be a read error: a much more frequent sequence differs by one nucleotide. The CDR3 reads CAISEDPGAGELSF. CDR3 sequence (DNA): TGTGCCATCAGTGAGGACCCAGGGGCTGGGGAGCTGTCTTTT. The V and J genes are TRBV10-3 and TRBJ2-2, with D possibly being TRBD1 (6 bases). Germline V gene sequence: CDR1 ENHRY, CDR2 SYGVKD. This CDR3 region has 14 residues.

The gene calls are TRBV5-4 and TRBJ2-7, with unresolved D. Germline V lookup: CDR1 SGHNT, CDR2 YYREEE (reference sequence). The V end was cut by 0 bases, the J end by 4 bases, with 8 bases between. The CDR3 runs 13 residues. The CDR3 sequence is CASSLDGRYEQYF. The CDR3 DNA sequence: TGTGCCAGCAGCTTGGACGGACGATACGAGCAGTACTTC.

This chain joins TRBV3-1 and TRBJ2-3; D gene unclear. The V end lost 3 bases, the J end lost 3 bases, and 13 bases lay between the germline ends. Germline loops: CDR1 LGHDT, CDR2 YNNKEL (reference sequence). The CDR3 has 15 residues. CDR3: CASSQAILGTDTQYF. The CDR3 nucleotides are TGTGCCAGCAGCCAGGCGATTTTAGGAACAGATACGCAGTATTTT.